The next 26 T cell receptor beta chains were all read from a single sample in a study of technical replicates of blood from several donors. The method was immunoSEQ multiplex PCR; TCRdb's version includes in-frame clones alone and lacks a portion of them. In the table there are more than 70,000 clones, 90% to 95% of which are singletons. Material: T cells isolated from PBMCs. The receptors derive from a human donor in good health.

This rearrangement joins TRBV7-9 to TRBJ1-1; 8 bases agree with TRBD1. Looked up from germline, CDR1 is SEHNR and CDR2 is FQNEAQ (reference sequence). V was clipped by 1 base and J by 3 bases; unmatched bases: 10. The CDR3 contains 17 residues. CDR3 sequence: CASSLVVRGRLDTEAFF. The CDR3 DNA reads as TGTGCCAGCAGCTTAGTTGTCAGGGGGCGGTTGGACACTGAAGCTTTCTTT.

The chain is built from TRBV5-1 and TRBJ2-1; no clear D gene. Per the germline V gene, CDR1 is SGHRS and CDR2 is YFSETQ. The V and J ends lost 2 bases and 14 bases respectively, with 14 bases between them. The CDR3 covers 12 residues. CDR3 loop: CASSFSGNTEFF. DNA for the CDR3: TGCGCCAGCAGCTTCTCAGGAAACACGGAGTTCTTC.

This sequence joins TRBV15 and TRBJ2-3; 7 nucleotides match TRBD1. Losses at the gene ends were 1 base for V and 0 bases for J; bases not matched to a gene: 4. The CDR3 extends over 16 amino acids. Germline V gene lookup returns CDR1 LNHNV and CDR2 YYDKDF (reference sequence). CDR3 in amino acids: CATSRGTGSSTDTQYF. CDR3 DNA: TGTGCCACCAGCAGAGGGACAGGTTCTAGCACAGATACGCAGTATTTT.

V gene TRBV18 combines with J gene TRBJ2-7, with TRBD2 matching over 9 bases. The CDR3 covers 17 residues. Per germline, CDR1 KGHSH and CDR2 LQKENI. J gave up 5 bases and V 0 bases, and 11 bases lay outside the gene matches. The CDR3 DNA reads TGTGCCAGCTCACCACCTGGGTCGGCGGGAGGGCCTAACGAGCAGTACTTC. Translating gives CASSPPGSAGGPNEQYF.

The table lists this clone with a few counts. This chain connects TRBV29-1 to TRBJ1-1; D perhaps matches TRBD1 (5 bases). The CDR3 has 11 amino acids. Trimming took off 7 bases at V and 1 base at J, with 7 bases between the two ends. Germline CDR1 and CDR2: SQVTM and ANQGSEA. This CDR3 is CSAGQNTEAFF. The CDR3 DNA reads as TGCAGCGCTGGACAGAACACTGAAGCTTTCTTT.

The gene calls are TRBV28 and TRBJ2-5; TRBD2 matches at 10 bases. CDR3 length equals 15 residues. Germline V lookup: CDR1 MDHEN, CDR2 SYDVKM. J was trimmed by 5 bases and V by 3 bases; bases with no gene match: 6. CDR3 sequence (DNA): TGTGCCAGCAGTTTGAGCGGGAGGGCCGGGGAGACCCAGTACTTC. Its translation: CASSLSGRAGETQYF.

This clone was counted between two and nine times. The rearrangement joins TRBV5-1 to TRBJ1-1; 7 bases map to TRBD1. The CDR3 spans 16 residues. Germline V gives CDR1 SGHRS, CDR2 YFSETQ. Trimming cost V 0 bases and J 3 bases; bases outside gene matches: 8. The CDR3 DNA is TGCGCCAGCAGCTTGGAGCCGACAGGGCTGTACACTGAAGCTTTCTTT. The encoded protein is CASSLEPTGLYTEAFF.

V and J are TRBV13 and TRBJ1-6; D not resolved. The CDR3 is 12 amino acids. V was shortened by 3 bases and J by 9 bases, with 6 bases between the two germline ends. Germline CDR1 and CDR2: PRHDT and FYEKMQ (reference sequence). CDR3 loop: CASSFVASPLHF. The CDR3 DNA reads as TGTGCCAGCAGCTTCGTAGCTTCACCCCTCCACTTT.

The V gene is TRBV28, the J gene TRBJ1-5; 9 nucleotides line up with TRBD1. There are 16 residues in the CDR3. V lost 7 bases to trimming and J lost 1 base; unmatched junction nucleotides: 8. The germline CDR1 and CDR2 sequences are MDHEN and SYDVKM. The CDR3 DNA reads TGTGCCAGCAAGGAGGACAGGGGTGTGAGCAATCAGCCCCAGCATTTT. It specifies CASKEDRGVSNQPQHF.

The chain links TRBV11-3 to TRBJ2-7, with a possible D match to TRBD2 (6 bases). V was clipped by 0 bases and J by 1 base, with 10 bases between them. The CDR3 extends over 15 amino acids. CDR1 and CDR2 from the germline V gene are SGHNT and YENEEA. The CDR3 reads CASSLEVGTSYEQYF. The DNA for the CDR3 is TGTGCCAGCAGCTTAGAGGTCGGGACTTCCTACGAGCAGTACTTC.

The chain combines TRBV27 with TRBJ2-5; 11 nucleotides line up with TRBD2. Trimming removed 5 bases from V and 3 bases from J; junction bases left unmatched: 5. There are 15 residues in the CDR3. Germline CDR1 is MNHEY and CDR2 is SMNVEV (reference sequence). For the CDR3, the DNA is TGTGCCAGCAGTCCGTCGACTAGCGGGGAAGAGACCCAGTACTTC. Protein product: CASSPSTSGEETQYF.

V gene TRBV28 combines with J gene TRBJ2-5; 7 positions agree with TRBD1. CDR3 size: 14 residues. The V gene's germline CDR1 is MDHEN and CDR2 SYDVKM. Unmatched junction bases numbered 9, after V lost 7 bases and J lost 4 bases. CDR3 DNA sequence: TGTGCCAGCACCAAGACAGGGTCCCTAGAGACCCAGTACTTC. Residues: CASTKTGSLETQYF.

This clone was counted a few times. This chain uses TRBV5-1 with TRBJ2-2; 8 nucleotides agree with TRBD2. Per the germline V gene, CDR1 is SGHRS and CDR2 is YFSETQ. Losses at the gene ends were 4 bases for V and 4 bases for J; bases not matched to a gene: 12. This CDR3 spans 17 amino acids. CDR3 region: CASSKLGGLGGTGELFF. The CDR3 coding sequence is TGCGCCAGCAGCAAACTCGGGGGACTAGGGGGCACCGGGGAGCTGTTTTTT. Full variable domain (missing parts from reference TRBV5-1 and TRBJ2-2): KAGVTQTPRYLIKTRGQQVTLSCSPISGHRSVSWYQQTPGQGLQFLFEYFSETQRNKGNFPGRFSGRQFSNSRSEMNVSTLELGDSALYLCASSKLGGLGGTGELFFGEGSRLTVL.

This sequence joins TRBV19 and TRBJ2-2; a weak D match, TRBD2 (6 bases). The CDR3 extends over 15 amino acids. The germline V gene has CDR1 LNHDA and CDR2 SQIVND (reference sequence). Trimming pared 6 bases from V and 6 bases from J, leaving 17 bases between. The CDR3 loop is CASRGGGIHPGELFF. The CDR3, as DNA: TGTGCCAGTAGGGGTGGGGGGATTCACCCCGGGGAGCTGTTTTTT.

The chain combines TRBV6-5 with TRBJ2-3, with D unclear. Looked up from germline, CDR1 is MNHEY and CDR2 is SVGAGI. V was clipped by 0 bases and J by 3 bases, with 7 bases between them. This CDR3 region has 14 residues. The CDR3 DNA reads as TGTGCCAGCAGTTACTCGGGCCAAACAGATACGCAGTATTTT. Protein product: CASSYSGQTDTQYF.

V and J are TRBV27 and TRBJ2-1; tentatively, D is TRBD1 (6 bases). This CDR3 has 15 residues. CDR1 is MNHEY and CDR2 is SMNVEV in the germline V gene (reference sequence). The ends were cut back, 3 bases at V and 5 bases at J, with 14 bases in the middle. The CDR3 region is CASSFYGDTNNEQFF. CDR3 sequence (DNA): TGTGCCAGCAGTTTTTATGGGGACACCAACAATGAGCAGTTCTTC.

The CDR3 is CASSVGAGQGAKRATNEKLFF. The CDR3 nucleotides are TGTGCCAGCAGCGTAGGAGCGGGGCAGGGGGCCAAACGTGCAACTAATGAAAAACTGTTTTTT. The chain carries TRBV9 and TRBJ1-4, with 8 bases lining up with TRBD1. The CDR3 consists of 21 residues. J lost 0 bases, V lost 0 bases, and 16 bases had no gene match. Germline assignment: CDR1 SGDLS and CDR2 YYNGEE.

In nucleotides, the CDR3 is TGTGCCAGTAGTATAACCCAGGACGAGCAGTACTTC. Translated, it gives CASSITQDEQYF. The genes are TRBV19 and TRBJ2-7; D not certain. The germline V gene encodes CDR1 LNHDA and CDR2 SQIVND (reference sequence). CDR3 size: 12 residues. V was clipped by 2 bases and J by 5 bases, with 7 bases between them.

The V call is TRBV6-5, the J call TRBJ2-1; possibly TRBD2 for D (6 bases). Germline CDR1 and CDR2: MNHEY and SVGAGI. The CDR3 is made up of 11 amino acids. The V end lost 5 bases, the J end lost 11 bases, and 10 bases lay between the germline ends. CDR3 region: CASSTGLKQFF. CDR3 nucleotide sequence: TGTGCCAGCAGTACGGGACTTAAGCAGTTCTTC.

The CDR3 loop reads CASSGDYQETQYF. The CDR3 nucleotides read TGTGCCAGCAGCGGCGACTACCAAGAGACCCAGTACTTC. The chain recombines TRBV9 with TRBJ2-5; D call uncertain. From germline, CDR1 is SGDLS and CDR2 YYNGEE. The V gene lost 3 bases and the J gene lost 0 bases, with 6 bases spanning the gap. There are 13 residues in the CDR3.

This clone was recorded once. The chain recombines TRBV7-8 with TRBJ2-7; D is possibly TRBD1 (6 bases). Between the trimmed V and J ends, which lost 1 base and 3 bases, there was a span of 16 bases. This CDR3 has 16 amino acids. The germline V gene encodes CDR1 SGHVS and CDR2 FQNEAQ. The CDR3, as DNA: TGTGCCAGCAGCTTAGGAATATCCCCAGGGGTCTACGAGCAGTACTTC. Protein product: CASSLGISPGVYEQYF. Drawing the rest from reference TRBV7-8 and TRBJ2-7, the complete variable domain is GAGVSQSPRYKVAKRGQDVALRCDPISGHVSLFWYQQALGQGPEFLTYFQNEAQLDKSGLPSDRFFAERPEGSVSTLKIQRTQQEDSAVYLCASSLGISPGVYEQYFGPGTRLTVT.

The chain joins TRBV7-9 to TRBJ1-1; maybe TRBD1 (6 bases). CDR3 length: 16 residues. Germline CDR1 is SEHNR and CDR2 is FQNEAQ (reference sequence). With 4 bases removed from V and 0 bases from J, the gap between germline ends came to 15 bases. CDR3 coding DNA: TGTGCCAGCAGCTCTTACTCACAGGGTATGAACACTGAAGCTTTCTTT. It codes for CASSSYSQGMNTEAFF. Full variable domain (outside the CDR3, taken from reference TRBV7-9 and TRBJ1-1): DTGVSQNPRHKITKRGQNVTFRCDPISEHNRLYWYRQTLGQGPEFLTYFQNEAQLEKSRLLSDRFSAERPKGSFSTLEIQRTEQGDSAMYLCASSSYSQGMNTEAFFGQGTRLTVV.

CDR3 protein: CSVVGQSGIYEKLFF. In DNA, the CDR3 is TGCAGCGTTGTTGGGCAGAGCGGCATATATGAAAAACTGTTTTTT. V gene TRBV29-1 combines with J gene TRBJ1-4; no firm D call. Germline CDR1 reads SQVTM; CDR2 reads ANQGSEA. The CDR3 sequence is 15 residues long. Trimming took 4 bases from V and 6 from J, leaving 18 bases between them.

The rearrangement uses TRBV15 and TRBJ2-3, with 14 bases that match TRBD2. The CDR3 is made up of 19 amino acids. The ends lost 0 bases at V and 2 bases at J; junction bases unmatched: 7. Germline V gene lookup returns CDR1 LNHNV and CDR2 YYDKDF (reference sequence). CDR3 DNA sequence: TGTGCCACCAGCAGAGATTGGGGGACTAGCGGGGGCCCCACAGATACGCAGTATTTT. Translation: CATSRDWGTSGGPTDTQYF.

The V and J genes are TRBV11-2 and TRBJ1-4, with a tentative D call TRBD1 (6 bases). CDR1 is SGHAT, CDR2 FQNNGV, per germline. Trimming removed 6 bases at V and 4 bases at J, with 12 bases between. The CDR3 spans 14 residues. CDR3 nucleotides: TGTGCCAGCAGTTACAGGGAGAGTAATGAAAAACTGTTTTTT. As protein: CASSYRESNEKLFF.

Only one count was recorded for this clone. The rearrangement joins TRBV29-1 to TRBJ1-1; D gene unclear. V shed 6 bases and J shed 0 bases, with 11 bases lying between them. The CDR3 sequence is 13 residues long. From germline, CDR1 is SQVTM and CDR2 ANQGSEA. The CDR3 DNA sequence: TGCAGCGTGGAGACTGATATGAACACTGAAGCTTTCTTT. This sequence encodes CSVETDMNTEAFF. Full variable domain (missing parts from reference TRBV29-1 and TRBJ1-1): SAVISQKPSRDICQRGTSLTIQCQVDSQVTMMFWYRQQPGQSLTLIATANQGSEATYESGFVIDKFPISRPNLTFSTLTVSNMSPEDSSIYLCSVETDMNTEAFFGQGTRLTVV.